This passage covers 17 T cell receptor beta chains from one sample sequenced in a study of T cell changes during pregnancy in multiple sclerosis. Clones were sequenced by immunoSEQ multiplex PCR, and TCRdb holds only the in-frame ones, with some missing. The profile shows approximately 35,000 clones, approximately 92% of them singletons. Sample: PBMCs (not recorded whether the cells were cultured). The receptors derive from a female donor with multiple sclerosis, enrolled in a pregnancy study.

The V call is TRBV7-2, the J call TRBJ2-4; 9 bases fit TRBD1. From germline, CDR1 is SGHTA and CDR2 FQGNSA. Germline trimming cut 2 bases from V and 6 bases from J; bases unmatched to any gene: 11. CDR3 length equals 17 residues. CDR3 residues: CASSLFPDRGERNIQYF. The CDR3 region has the DNA TGTGCCAGCAGCTTATTTCCGGACAGGGGAGAGAGAAACATTCAGTACTTC.

J is TRBJ2-5 and V is TRBV5-4; tentatively, D is TRBD1 or TRBD2 (5 bases each). The germline CDR1 and CDR2 sequences are SGHNT and YYREEE (reference sequence). V was clipped by 3 bases and J by 2 bases, with 8 bases between them. This CDR3 contains 13 residues. The CDR3 coding sequence is TGTGCCAGCAGCTGGGGCGGGCAAGAGACCCAGTACTTC. It codes for CASSWGGQETQYF.

This chain links TRBV15 with TRBJ2-7; D uncertain. The CDR3 consists of 17 residues. V was clipped by 1 base and J by 0 bases, with 16 bases between them. The germline V gene has CDR1 LNHNV and CDR2 YYDKDF (reference sequence). The CDR3 reads CATSRVTASVNSYEQYF. The CDR3 nucleotides read TGTGCCACCAGCAGAGTTACAGCCAGCGTCAACTCCTACGAGCAGTACTTC.

The rearrangement links TRBV30 to TRBJ2-1; D is uncertain. V gave up 1 base and J gave up 8 bases, with 9 bases separating them. The CDR3 sequence is 12 residues long. Germline-derived CDR1 and CDR2 are GTSNPN and SVGIG (reference sequence). The CDR3 nucleotides read TGTGCCTGGAGTGAGAATCCTTATGAGCAGTTCTTC. Translated: CAWSENPYEQFF. Combining the CDR3 with reference TRBV30 and TRBJ2-1 gives the whole variable domain SQTIHQWPATLVQPVGSPLSLECTVEGTSNPNLYWYRQAAGRGLQLLFYSVGIGQISSEVPQNLSASRPQDRQFILSSKKLLLSDSGFYLCAWSENPYEQFFGPGTRLTVL.

The count of this clone is one. The V gene is TRBV2, the J gene TRBJ2-5; D gene unclear. The V and J ends lost 1 base and 5 bases respectively, with 11 bases between them. This CDR3 is built from 14 residues. Germline V gene sequence: CDR1 SNHLY, CDR2 FYNNEI. CDR3 in amino acids: CASSEVVGWETQYF. In DNA, the CDR3 is TGTGCCAGCAGTGAAGTGGTGGGGTGGGAGACCCAGTACTTC.

This rearrangement joins TRBV5-4 to TRBJ1-2; the match to TRBD1 covers 7 bases. This CDR3 spans 14 amino acids. Trimming at V came to 2 bases and at J to 8 bases, leaving 9 bases not matched to a gene. Germline assignment: CDR1 SGHNT and CDR2 YYREEE (reference sequence). The CDR3 region has the DNA TGTGCCAGCAGCTTCGATTCAGGGGGAGGAGGCTACACCTTC. It encodes CASSFDSGGGGYTF.

The CDR3 DNA follows: TGCGCCAGCAGCTTGGACGGGAGAAAGGTCGGGGAGCTGTTTTTT. It encodes CASSLDGRKVGELFF. The chain recombines TRBV5-1 with TRBJ2-2, with a possible D match to TRBD2 (6 bases). The germline V gene has CDR1 SGHRS and CDR2 YFSETQ. The CDR3 is 15 residues long. Trimming shortened V by 0 bases and J by 7 bases, and 13 bases separated the two germline ends.

The rearrangement uses TRBV5-1 and TRBJ2-5, with 8 bases identical to TRBD1. Trimming removed 3 bases from V and 4 bases from J; junction bases left unmatched: 8. The CDR3 loop spans 15 amino acids. Germline V CDR1 and CDR2: SGHRS, YFSETQ. The CDR3 DNA follows: TGCGCCAGCAGCTGGGGAGGACAGGGTCGAGAGACCCAGTACTTC. Translation gives CASSWGGQGRETQYF.

This clone was detected once. The chain has TRBV7-9 and TRBJ1-1; D unresolved. CDR1 is SEHNR, CDR2 FQNEAQ, per germline (reference sequence). Trimming left V 3 bases short and J 11 bases short, with 16 bases between. This CDR3 contains 13 residues. CDR3 protein: CASSFFGDRKAFF. CDR3 DNA: TGTGCCAGCAGCTTTTTCGGGGATAGGAAGGCTTTCTTT.

The chain carries TRBV7-8 and TRBJ2-1, with 7 bases aligning to TRBD2. The germline V gene encodes CDR1 SGHVS and CDR2 FQNEAQ. The CDR3 loop spans 15 amino acids. Trimming removed 4 bases from V and 3 bases from J; junction bases left unmatched: 6. The CDR3 spells CASSSPAGLYNEQFF. In DNA form, the CDR3 reads TGTGCCAGCAGCTCTCCAGCGGGGCTCTACAATGAGCAGTTCTTC.

The chain has TRBV5-6 and TRBJ2-1; D remains unclear. V was cut by 0 bases and J by 6 bases, with 16 bases left in between. Germline-derived CDR1 and CDR2 are SGHDT and YYEEEE. There are 16 residues in the CDR3. Written as DNA, the CDR3 is TGTGCCAGCAGCTTGGGGCTCCCGGCCCCAGGCAATGAGCAGTTCTTC. It is translated as CASSLGLPAPGNEQFF.

V is TRBV19 and J is TRBJ2-7, with D tentatively TRBD2 (5 bases). The germline V gene has CDR1 LNHDA and CDR2 SQIVND (reference sequence). The V and J ends lost 5 bases and 5 bases respectively, with 22 bases between them. This CDR3 spans 16 amino acids. The CDR3 loop reads CASSHRLVAWSNEQYF. The CDR3 bases are TGTGCCAGTAGTCACCGTTTGGTAGCGTGGTCCAACGAGCAGTACTTC.

The V and J genes are TRBV5-4 and TRBJ1-4; D is unclear. This CDR3 contains 15 residues. CDR1 and CDR2 from the germline V gene are SGHNT and YYREEE (reference sequence). Trimming left V 0 bases short and J 7 bases short, with 13 bases between. The CDR3 bases are TGTGCCAGCAGCTTGGCCACGGAGCGAGGTGAAAAACTGTTTTTT. Its translation is CASSLATERGEKLFF.

This chain connects TRBV6-5 to TRBJ1-4; D unclear. Trimming removed 6 bases at V and 6 bases at J, with 14 bases between. Germline CDR1 reads MNHEY; CDR2 reads SVGAGI. This CDR3 has 14 residues. CDR3 sequence reads: CASSRYWRDEKLFF. CDR3 coding DNA: TGTGCCAGCAGCCGGTATTGGAGGGATGAAAAACTGTTTTTT.

The V gene is TRBV4-1, the J gene TRBJ2-7, with D perhaps TRBD2 (6 bases). Trimming left V 1 base short and J 2 bases short, with 24 bases between. The CDR3 spans 19 residues. Germline CDR1 MGHRA, CDR2 YSYEKL. CDR3 loop: CASSQGPSIYGTATYEQYF. The CDR3 DNA reads TGCGCCAGCAGCCAAGGGCCAAGCATTTACGGGACTGCAACCTACGAGCAGTACTTC.

This chain joins TRBV29-1 and TRBJ1-2, with unresolved D. CDR3 length: 13 amino acids. Trimming removed 0 bases at V and 1 base at J, with 6 bases between. Germline CDR1 SQVTM, CDR2 ANQGSEA. This CDR3 reads CSVEETVNYGYTF. CDR3 sequence (DNA): TGCAGCGTTGAAGAGACGGTTAACTATGGCTACACCTTC.

The V call is TRBV2, the J call TRBJ1-5; D remains unclear. The V gene's germline CDR1 is SNHLY and CDR2 FYNNEI. The CDR3 extends over 15 amino acids. Trimming removed 1 base from V and 4 bases from J, with 11 bases in between. CDR3 nucleotides: TGTGCCAGCAGTGAAGTGTCGACGGATAATCAGCCCCAGCATTTT. This codes for CASSEVSTDNQPQHF.